This T cell receptor beta chain was retrieved from a study of blood T cell repertoires in COVID-19. At the level of the study: Both acute and convalescent COVID-19 samples were obtained from the United States, Italy and Spain. PBMCs, B-cell-depleted T cells, or T cells were the source of the cDNA or gDNA that made up the material.

This clone occurred once. In the study's own analysis: From reference gene primer amplification, estimates of nucleated cell counts were derived. Sequencing was performed with immunoSEQ multiplex PCR; in TCRdb, only in-frame clones are kept and a portion is missing. The DNA gave D and trimming, while V, J and clone size come from that table. Altogether roughly 100,000 clones are present, about 85% being singletons, with the ten largest covering 4% to 5%. CDR3 length: 18 residues. The germline V and J ends were trimmed by 1 base and 5 bases, with 24 bases remaining between them. This sequence was found in a man aged 50-60 years with acute or convalescent COVID-19. The specimen was peripheral blood. The chain links TRBV5-3 to TRBJ1-1, with D perhaps TRBD1 (6 bases). TRBV5-3 is recorded as an ORF, its role being uncertain. The CDR3 bases are TGTGCCAGAAGCTTGTTTGGAACGCAAGACAGGATATATACTGAAGCTTTCTTT. Translated, it gives CARSLFGTQDRIYTEAFF.